Following are 26 T cell receptor beta chains from one sample sequenced in a study. Tregs were sorted as CD4+CD25+CD127-/low cells. TCRdb redid the calling of the 5' RACE reads with MiXCR, one entry per CDR3 protein. The sample yields tens of thousands of distinct CDR3 sequences, less than 25% seen once. Sequenced input: Tregs sorted from blood. The receptors here all came from a female donor with breast cancer.

This clonotype has at least ten counts. V and J are TRBV7-3 and TRBJ2-2; 7 nucleotides line up with TRBD2. V shed 2 bases and J 4 bases; nucleotides not matched to a gene: 1. The CDR3 length is 14 residues. Germline V gives CDR1 SGHTA, CDR2 FQGTGA. Here the CDR3 reads CASSLLAGTGELFF. In DNA form, the CDR3 reads TGTGCCAGCAGCTTATTAGCGGGCACCGGGGAGCTGTTTTTT.

The rearrangement links TRBV2 to TRBJ1-5, with 8 bases matching TRBD1. The length of the CDR3 is 15 residues. From germline, CDR1 is SNHLY and CDR2 FYNNEI. Trimming removed 6 bases from V and 4 bases from J; junction bases left unmatched: 8. CDR3 nucleotides: TGTGCCAGCAGGGGAGGACAGGGTGGTAATCAGCCCCAGCATTTT. Translated, it gives CASRGGQGGNQPQHF.

There are a few counts of this clonotype. The V gene is TRBV11-3, the J gene TRBJ2-1, with 7 bases aligning to TRBD1. The CDR3 runs to 17 residues. Germline assignment: CDR1 SGHNT and CDR2 YENEEA. The trim removed 1 base at V and 4 bases at J, leaving 10 bases unmatched. The DNA of the CDR3 is TGTGCCAGCAGCTTAGGAACAGGGGCCCGAGGTTACAATGAGCAGTTCTTC. Translating it yields CASSLGTGARGYNEQFF.

The sample holds many counts of this clonotype. The gene calls are TRBV29-1 and TRBJ1-1; no reliable D call. Trimming shortened V by 4 bases and J by 7 bases, and 7 bases separated the two germline ends. This CDR3 comprises 10 residues. Per germline, CDR1 SQVTM and CDR2 ANQGSEA. The CDR3, as DNA: TGCAGCGTTGGGGTCTTTGAAGCTTTCTTT. Translated: CSVGVFEAFF.

This clonotype has a count of ten or more. This sequence joins TRBV5-1 and TRBJ2-3; TRBD1 aligns across 7 bases. Per germline, CDR1 SGHRS and CDR2 YFSETQ. The junction had 7 bases not matched to a gene; V was cut back by 3 bases and J by 6 bases. The CDR3 contains 14 residues. The CDR3: CASSSGQNKDTQYF. In DNA form, the CDR3 reads TGCGCCAGCAGCTCGGGACAGAATAAGGATACGCAGTATTTT.

The CDR3 nucleotides are TGCAGTGCTAGCCGGGGAGATGAGCAGTTCTTC. Protein: CSASRGDEQFF. The J gene is TRBJ2-1, the V gene TRBV20-1, with D maybe TRBD2 (5 bases). This CDR3 contains 11 residues. Looked up from germline, CDR1 is DFQATT and CDR2 is SNEGSKA (reference sequence). V was shortened by 3 bases and J by 8 bases, with 8 bases between the two germline ends.

The chain uses TRBV28 and TRBJ1-1; D gene unclear. V lost 8 bases to trimming and J lost 4 bases, with 20 bases between them. CDR1 and CDR2 (germline): MDHEN, SYDVKM. This CDR3 has 15 residues. The CDR3 DNA reads TGTGCCAGCGGGTTTGAAGGCGCGGTGGTCACTGAAGCTTTCTTT. It encodes CASGFEGAVVTEAFF.

V and J are TRBV7-8 and TRBJ2-7; 8 bases map to TRBD1. CDR3 size: 15 residues. Per the germline V gene, CDR1 is SGHVS and CDR2 is FQNEAQ. With V trimmed by 5 bases and J by 2 bases, 8 bases remained unmatched. Written as DNA, the CDR3 is TGTGCCAGCAGCCCCGGGACAGGATTTACCTACGAGCAGTACTTC. Translating gives CASSPGTGFTYEQYF.

This clonotype has a handful of counts. The V and J genes are TRBV4-2 and TRBJ1-2, with unresolved D. V was trimmed by 0 bases and J by 2 bases, leaving 10 bases between them. The CDR3 is made up of 15 amino acids. Per the germline V gene, CDR1 is LGHNA and CDR2 is YNFKEQ. CDR3 coding DNA: TGTGCCAGCAGCCAAGATAGGAAAGGGAACTATGGCTACACCTTC. This translates into CASSQDRKGNYGYTF.

The chain employs TRBV6-2 or TRBV6-3 and TRBJ2-7; 8 nucleotides match TRBD2. The CDR3 runs 17 residues. V lost 5 bases to trimming and J lost 5 bases; unmatched junction nucleotides: 17. The germline V gene encodes CDR1 MNHEY and CDR2 SVGEGT. The CDR3, as DNA: TGTGCCAGCAGTCCAGAAGTAGCGGGACCATCGGCGGACGAGCAGTACTTC. It translates to CASSPEVAGPSADEQYF.

The rearrangement links TRBV5-1 to TRBJ2-5, with D maybe TRBD2 (5 bases). Trimming removed 4 bases from V and 3 bases from J, with 16 bases in between. Germline CDR1 is SGHRS and CDR2 is YFSETQ. This CDR3 spans 15 amino acids. CDR3 nucleotides: TGCGCCAGCAGCCTGATCACGGGATTAGAAGAGACCCAGTACTTC. The encoded protein is CASSLITGLEETQYF.

Within the sample, this clonotype is medium-sized. The chain carries TRBV6-1 and TRBJ2-1; 7 nucleotides match TRBD2. This CDR3 comprises 16 residues. V was clipped by 7 bases and J by 2 bases; unmatched bases: 11. From germline, CDR1 is MNHNS and CDR2 SASEGT. The CDR3 nucleotides are TGTGCCAGCACCGAACGGCGCGGGAGTCCCTACAATGAGCAGTTCTTC. Residues: CASTERRGSPYNEQFF.

The chain is built from TRBV6-1 and TRBJ2-1; either TRBD1 or TRBD2 may fit D (5 bases each). Germline V gives CDR1 MNHNS, CDR2 SASEGT. Trimming left V 2 bases short and J 10 bases short, with 9 bases between. The CDR3 is made up of 12 amino acids. CDR3 sequence reads: CASSEPGREQFF. The CDR3 DNA sequence: TGTGCCAGCAGTGAACCGGGACGAGAGCAGTTCTTC.

For this clonotype: The junction departs from the called germline gene at one end, perhaps through a read error. The chain combines TRBV2 with TRBJ1-5; 8 positions agree with TRBD1. The CDR3 length is 14 residues. From germline, CDR1 is SNHLY and CDR2 FYNNEI. CDR3 sequence: CASTGQGRSQPRHF. CDR3 in DNA: TGTGCCAGCACTGGACAGGGTCGGAGTCAGCCCCGGCATTTT.

Points on this clonotype: An end of the junction does not agree with germline; a read error may underlie this. The chain employs TRBV4-1 and TRBJ2-7; 9 bases align to TRBD1. The CDR3 is 16 amino acids. Germline V gives CDR1 MGHRA, CDR2 YSYEKL. In DNA, the CDR3 is TGCACCAGCAGCCCCGAAGGACAGGGGAGCTCCTACGAGCAGTACTTC. Translated, it gives CTSSPEGQGSSYEQYF.

This clonotype appeared a few times. The rearrangement joins TRBV5-5 to TRBJ2-1; 9 nucleotides line up with TRBD1. The trim removed 4 bases at V and 0 bases at J, leaving 2 bases unmatched. CDR3 length: 15 amino acids. Germline V gene sequence: CDR1 SGHKS, CDR2 YYEKEE (reference sequence). The CDR3 spells CASSEDRGSYNEQFF. The CDR3 DNA reads TGTGCCAGCAGCGAGGACAGGGGCTCCTACAATGAGCAGTTCTTC. Combining the CDR3 with reference TRBV5-5 and TRBJ2-1 gives the whole variable domain DAGVTQSPTHLIKTRGQQVTLRCSPISGHKSVSWYQQVLGQGPQFIFQYYEKEERGRGNFPDRFSARQFPNYSSELNVNALLLGDSALYLCASSEDRGSYNEQFFGPGTRLTVL.

Many counts were recorded for this clonotype. Compared with germline, one end of the junction differs, possibly owing to a read error. The J gene is TRBJ2-7, the V gene TRBV6-6, with 7 bases fitting TRBD1. This CDR3 has 13 residues. Looked up from germline, CDR1 is MNHNY and CDR2 is SVGAGI (reference sequence). CDR3 protein: CATSLARGYEQYF. In DNA form, the CDR3 reads TGTGCCACCAGTCTGGCCAGGGGGTACGAGCAGTACTTC.

This clonotype was counted at least ten times. The chain's CDR3 is CATSRAGVGYEQFF. Here the CDR3 DNA reads TGTGCCACCAGCCGAGCGGGAGTGGGGTATGAGCAGTTCTTC. The V gene is TRBV15, the J gene TRBJ2-1; 8 bases are shared with TRBD2. Germline V gene data show CDR1 as LNHNV and CDR2 as YYDKDF (reference sequence). There are 14 residues in the CDR3. With 5 bases clipped from V and 8 bases from J, the junction kept 8 bases outside the gene matches.

This chain connects TRBV4-1 to TRBJ2-3; D possibly corresponds to TRBD2 (6 bases). The CDR3 runs to 17 residues. V was clipped by 4 bases and J by 2 bases, with 19 bases between them. Looked up from germline, CDR1 is MGHRA and CDR2 is YSYEKL. CDR3 amino acids: CASSLQRGGMDTDTQYF. The CDR3, as DNA: TGCGCCAGCAGCCTTCAAAGAGGCGGGATGGACACAGATACGCAGTATTTT.

V gene TRBV29-1 combines with J gene TRBJ2-7; D remains unclear. The V gene's germline CDR1 is SQVTM and CDR2 ANQGSEA. The CDR3 sequence is 11 residues long. With 4 bases removed from V and 7 bases from J, the gap between germline ends came to 11 bases. CDR3 sequence: CSVGLKEEQYF. CDR3 nucleotides: TGCAGCGTTGGATTAAAGGAAGAGCAGTACTTC.

The table lists this clonotype with many counts. Mismatch with germline at one junction end may stem from a read error. The V and J genes are TRBV4-1 and TRBJ1-2; no clear D. Germline lookup yields CDR1 MGHRA and CDR2 YSYEKL. This CDR3 contains 13 residues. The CDR3 sequence is CASSQVGLPGYTF. CDR3 coding DNA: TGCGCCAGTAGCCAAGTAGGGCTACCGGGCTACACCTTC.

This clonotype was seen repeatedly, ten times or more. This sequence joins TRBV4-1 and TRBJ1-1, with 7 bases that match TRBD1. Trimming took 4 bases from V and 7 from J; bases not matched to a gene: 6. The CDR3 is 13 residues long. Germline-derived CDR1 and CDR2 are MGHRA and YSYEKL. CDR3 region: CASSPPRGDEAFF. CDR3 coding DNA: TGCGCCAGCAGCCCTCCCAGGGGGGATGAAGCTTTCTTT.

This clonotype was detected many times. The chain recombines TRBV20-1 with TRBJ2-1, with 9 nucleotides matching TRBD2. Unmatched junction bases numbered 6, after V lost 6 bases and J lost 3 bases. Per the germline V gene, CDR1 is DFQATT and CDR2 is SNEGSKA (reference sequence). The CDR3 extends over 14 amino acids. CDR3 amino acids: CSATGLADYNEQFF. In DNA form, the CDR3 reads TGCAGTGCCACGGGACTAGCAGACTACAATGAGCAGTTCTTC.

This clonotype was seen only a few times. The V call is TRBV7-2, the J call TRBJ1-5; 9 bases agree with TRBD1. Per germline, CDR1 SGHTA and CDR2 FQGNSA. V dropped 5 bases and J dropped 5; count of bases not matched to a gene: 10. The CDR3 runs 16 residues. CDR3 loop: CASSAQAGTGHQPQHF. CDR3 nucleotides: TGTGCCAGCAGCGCGCAAGCCGGGACAGGGCATCAGCCCCAGCATTTT.

V gene TRBV5-1 combines with J gene TRBJ2-7, with 7 bases lining up with TRBD1. Germline CDR1 SGHRS, CDR2 YFSETQ. The trim removed 7 bases at V and 7 bases at J, leaving 11 bases unmatched. The CDR3 has 13 residues. The CDR3 protein is CASAGTVEQEQYF. In nucleotides, the CDR3 is TGCGCCAGCGCCGGGACAGTAGAGCAAGAGCAGTACTTC.

The CDR3 bases are TGTGCCAGCAGCGATAAACAGGGGGCTTACAATGAGCAGTTCTTC. It codes for CASSDKQGAYNEQFF. The genes are TRBV7-9 and TRBJ2-1; 9 bases match TRBD1. The CDR3 has 15 residues. V trimming: 5 bases; J trimming: 4 bases; junction bases outside the gene matches: 6. Per germline, CDR1 SEHNR and CDR2 FQNEAQ (reference sequence).